This TCR beta chain comes out of a study of blood T cell repertoires in COVID-19. Study processing details: The assay estimated nucleated cells by amplifying reference gene primers. The data were produced by immunoSEQ multiplex PCR, yet TCRdb's version contains in-frame clones alone and is incomplete. V, J and clone size are taken as reported in that table, and D and trimming were inferred from the DNA itself. This table has about 200,000 clones, roughly 86% appearing once. The CDR3 extends over 15 amino acids. The V gene's germline CDR1 is LGHNA and CDR2 YSLEER. V lost 0 bases to trimming and J lost 5 bases, with 10 bases between them.

The chain combines TRBV4-3 with TRBJ1-4; weak D call: TRBD1 (6 bases). Material: peripheral blood. This clonotype originated in a man aged 60 to 75 with acute or convalescent COVID-19. CDR3 protein: CASSQEGALNEKLFF. Here the CDR3 DNA reads TGCGCCAGCAGCCAAGAGGGGGCCCTGAATGAAAAACTGTTTTTT.